This T cell receptor (beta chain) comes out of a study of graft-versus-host responses after intestinal transplantation. Study-wide results and caveats: The authors found GvH clones in recipient marrow, some appearing first in ileum or blood.

From the graft tissue, intraepithelial and lamina propria lymphocytes were released through processing. This clone was counted between two and nine times. Its matching antigen is unknown. Profiling relied on immunoSEQ multiplex PCR, and the TCRdb table lists in-frame clones only, not all of them. The profile shows about 5,700 clones, less than 80% of them singletons. Trimming took off 6 bases at V and 7 bases at J, with 9 bases between the two ends. Germline lookup yields CDR1 DFQATT and CDR2 SNEGSKA (reference sequence). The CDR3 totals 11 residues. The TCR originated in a human patient who received an intestinal transplant, so some T cells may come from the graft donor. V usage is TRBV20-1 and J usage is TRBJ2-2; D unclear. The source material was ileum tissue, sampled around 290 days after intestinal transplant. The CDR3 DNA sequence: TGCAGTGCCCCAAAGGACGGGGAGCTGTTTTTT. It encodes CSAPKDGELFF.